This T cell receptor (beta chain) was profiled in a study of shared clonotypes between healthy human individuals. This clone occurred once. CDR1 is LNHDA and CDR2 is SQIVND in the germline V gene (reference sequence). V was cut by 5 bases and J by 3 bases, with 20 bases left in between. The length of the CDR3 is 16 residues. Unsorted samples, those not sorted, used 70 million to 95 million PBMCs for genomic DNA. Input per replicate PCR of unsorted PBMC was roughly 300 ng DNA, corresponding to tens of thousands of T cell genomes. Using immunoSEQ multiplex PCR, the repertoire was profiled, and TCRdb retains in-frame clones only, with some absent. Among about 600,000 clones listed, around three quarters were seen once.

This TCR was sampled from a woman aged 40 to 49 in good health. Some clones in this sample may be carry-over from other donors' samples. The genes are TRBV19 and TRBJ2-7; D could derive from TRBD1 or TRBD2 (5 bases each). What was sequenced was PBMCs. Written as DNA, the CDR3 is TGTGCCAGTAGTTGGGACCCCCGCGGAATCCTCTACGAGCAGTACTTC. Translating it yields CASSWDPRGILYEQYF.